Reported below is one TCR beta chain. These data are taken from a study of blood T cell repertoires in COVID-19. The CDR3 loop spans 16 amino acids. V lost 3 bases and J lost 7; bases outside the gene matches: 7. Germline CDR1 KGHDR, CDR2 SFDVKD. Repertoires were generated with immunoSEQ multiplex PCR, while TCRdb's copy carries only in-frame clones and drops some. This table has about 49,000 clones, approximately 85% appearing once. The rearrangement links TRBV24-1 to TRBJ2-1; TRBD2 matches at 11 bases. This sequence was found in a woman aged 60 to 75 with acute or convalescent COVID-19. Source material: peripheral blood. CDR3 in DNA: TGTGCCACCAGTGATGCCGGGACTAGCGGCTATAATGAGCAGTTCTTC. Its translation is CATSDAGTSGYNEQFF.